This T cell receptor (beta chain) was identified during a study of memory B cells and T cells in multiple sclerosis. Notes on this clone: Its antigen is unknown.

CFSE-dim autoproliferating and CFSE-high non-proliferating T cells from unstimulated culture were sequenced separately. Pooled replicate wells came from around 5x10^7 CFSE-labeled PBMCs cultured about seven days without stimulus. The PBMCs received about 0.45 uM CFSE and serum-free culture with no added stimuli. The table came from immunoSEQ multiplex PCR; TCRdb's copy has only in-frame clones and leaves some out. Among 35,000 to 55,000 clones, roughly 87% were seen once, and the ten largest hold 0.9% to 1.3%. V dropped 5 bases and J dropped 2 bases, with 9 bases sitting between them. The germline CDR1 and CDR2 sequences are SNHLY and FYNNEI. This CDR3 has 13 amino acids.

J is TRBJ1-1 and V is TRBV2; D may be TRBD1 (6 bases). The specimen sequenced was PBMCs from blood kept in culture. The origin of this receptor is a human donor with multiple sclerosis. CDR3 loop: CASSLQGNTEAFF. CDR3 nucleotides: TGTGCCAGCAGTTTACAGGGAAACACTGAAGCTTTCTTT.